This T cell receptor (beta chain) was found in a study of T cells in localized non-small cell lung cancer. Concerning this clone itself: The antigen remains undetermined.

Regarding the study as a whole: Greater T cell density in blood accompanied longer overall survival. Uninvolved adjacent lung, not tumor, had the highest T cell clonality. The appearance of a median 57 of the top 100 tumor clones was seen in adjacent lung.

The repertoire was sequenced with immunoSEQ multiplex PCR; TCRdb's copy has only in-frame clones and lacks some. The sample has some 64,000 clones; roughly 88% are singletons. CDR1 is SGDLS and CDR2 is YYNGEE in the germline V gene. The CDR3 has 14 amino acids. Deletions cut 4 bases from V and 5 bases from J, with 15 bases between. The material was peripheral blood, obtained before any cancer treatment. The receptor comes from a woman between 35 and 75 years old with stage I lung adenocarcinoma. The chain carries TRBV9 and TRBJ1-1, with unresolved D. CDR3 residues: CASSPRGGNTEAFF. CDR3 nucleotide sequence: TGTGCCAGCAGCCCAAGAGGAGGAAATACTGAAGCTTTCTTT.